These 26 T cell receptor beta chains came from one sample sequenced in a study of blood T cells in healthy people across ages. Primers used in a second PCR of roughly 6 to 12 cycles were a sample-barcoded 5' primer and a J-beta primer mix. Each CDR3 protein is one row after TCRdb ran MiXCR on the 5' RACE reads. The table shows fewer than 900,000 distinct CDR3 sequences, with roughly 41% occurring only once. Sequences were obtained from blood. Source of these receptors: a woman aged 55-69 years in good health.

CDR3: CASDGQTVRSGYTF. In DNA form, the CDR3 reads TGTGCCAGCGATGGACAAACAGTCCGTTCTGGCTACACCTTC. V is TRBV6-1 and J is TRBJ1-2, with D maybe TRBD1 (5 bases). The V end lost 8 bases, the J end lost 7 bases, and 20 bases lay between the germline ends. Germline V CDR1 and CDR2: MNHNS, SASEGT. CDR3 length: 14 amino acids.

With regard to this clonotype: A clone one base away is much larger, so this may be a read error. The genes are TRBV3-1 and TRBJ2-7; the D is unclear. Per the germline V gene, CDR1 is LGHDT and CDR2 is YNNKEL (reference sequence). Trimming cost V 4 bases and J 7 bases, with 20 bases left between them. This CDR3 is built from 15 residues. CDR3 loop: CASSRPSWQSNEQYF. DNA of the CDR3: TGTGCCAGCAGCCGACCATCTTGGCAGTCGAATGAGCAGTACTTC.

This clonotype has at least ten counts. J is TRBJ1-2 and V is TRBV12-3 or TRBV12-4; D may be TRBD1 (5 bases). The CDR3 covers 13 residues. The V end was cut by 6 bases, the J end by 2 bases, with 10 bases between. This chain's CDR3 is CASSLGLNYGYTF. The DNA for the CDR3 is TGTGCCAGCAGCTTGGGACTGAACTATGGCTACACCTTC.

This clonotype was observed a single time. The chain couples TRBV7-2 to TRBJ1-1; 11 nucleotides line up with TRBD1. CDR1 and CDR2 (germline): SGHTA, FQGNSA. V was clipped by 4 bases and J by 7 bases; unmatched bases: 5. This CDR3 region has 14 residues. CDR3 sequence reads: CASSSDRGLDEAFF. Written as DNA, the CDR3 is TGTGCCAGCAGCTCGGACAGGGGGCTCGATGAAGCTTTCTTT.

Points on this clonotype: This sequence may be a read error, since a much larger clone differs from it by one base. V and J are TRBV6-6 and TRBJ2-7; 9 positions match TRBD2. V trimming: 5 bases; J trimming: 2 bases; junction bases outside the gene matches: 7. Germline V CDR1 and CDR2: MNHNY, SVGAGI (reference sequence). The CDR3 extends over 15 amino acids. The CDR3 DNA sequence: TGTGCCAGCAGTACAACCGGGACTAGCACCTACGAGCAGTACTTC. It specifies CASSTTGTSTYEQYF.

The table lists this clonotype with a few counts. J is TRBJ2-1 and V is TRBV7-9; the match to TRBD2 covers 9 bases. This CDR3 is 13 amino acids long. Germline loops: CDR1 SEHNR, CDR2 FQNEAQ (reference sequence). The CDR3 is CAESLAGINEQFF. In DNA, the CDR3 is TGTGCAGAGAGCCTAGCGGGAATCAATGAGCAGTTCTTC.

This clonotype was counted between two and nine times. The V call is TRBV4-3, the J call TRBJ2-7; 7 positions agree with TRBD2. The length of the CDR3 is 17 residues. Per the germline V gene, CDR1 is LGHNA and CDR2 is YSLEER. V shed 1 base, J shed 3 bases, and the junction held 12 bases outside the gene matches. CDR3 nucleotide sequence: TGCGCCAGCAGCCAAGTCGGGTCGATGGGGGGGAACTACGAGCAGTACTTC. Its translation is CASSQVGSMGGNYEQYF.

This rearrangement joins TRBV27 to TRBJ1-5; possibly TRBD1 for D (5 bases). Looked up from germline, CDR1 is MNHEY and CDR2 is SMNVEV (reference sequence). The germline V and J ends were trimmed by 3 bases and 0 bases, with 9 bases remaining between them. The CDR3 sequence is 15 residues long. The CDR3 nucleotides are TGTGCCAGCAGTTTGAATAGGGGTAGCAATCAGCCCCAGCATTTT. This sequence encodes CASSLNRGSNQPQHF.

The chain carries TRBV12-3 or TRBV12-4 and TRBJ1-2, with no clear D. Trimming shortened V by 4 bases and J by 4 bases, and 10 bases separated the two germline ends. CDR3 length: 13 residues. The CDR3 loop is CASSWAGTYGYTF. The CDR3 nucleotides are TGTGCCAGCAGTTGGGCCGGAACCTATGGCTACACCTTC.

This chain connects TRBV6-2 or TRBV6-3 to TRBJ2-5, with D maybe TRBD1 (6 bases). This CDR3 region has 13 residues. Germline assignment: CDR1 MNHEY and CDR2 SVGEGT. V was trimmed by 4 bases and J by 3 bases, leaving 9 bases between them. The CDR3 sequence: CASSSQGKETQYF. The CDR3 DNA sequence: TGTGCCAGCAGTTCACAGGGTAAAGAGACCCAGTACTTC.

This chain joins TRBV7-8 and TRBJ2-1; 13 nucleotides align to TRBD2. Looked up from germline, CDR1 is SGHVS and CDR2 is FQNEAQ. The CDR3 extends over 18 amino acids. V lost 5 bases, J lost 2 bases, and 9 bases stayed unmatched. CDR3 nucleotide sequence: TGTGCCAGCAGCCCTAGGACTAGCGGGGGTCCTACCTACAATGAGCAGTTCTTC. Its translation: CASSPRTSGGPTYNEQFF.

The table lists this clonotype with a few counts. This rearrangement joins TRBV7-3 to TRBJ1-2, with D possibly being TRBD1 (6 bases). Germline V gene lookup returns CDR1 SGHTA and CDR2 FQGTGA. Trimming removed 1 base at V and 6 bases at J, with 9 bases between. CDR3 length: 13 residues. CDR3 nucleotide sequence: TGTGCCAGCAGCTTAAGCGGGGGCAATGGCTACACCTTC. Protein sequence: CASSLSGGNGYTF. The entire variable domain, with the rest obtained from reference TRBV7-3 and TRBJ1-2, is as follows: GAGVSQTPSNKVTEKGKYVELRCDPISGHTALYWYRQSLGQGPEFLIYFQGTGAADDSGLPNDRFFAVRPEGSVSTLKIQRTERGDSAVYLCASSLSGGNGYTFGSGTRLTVV.

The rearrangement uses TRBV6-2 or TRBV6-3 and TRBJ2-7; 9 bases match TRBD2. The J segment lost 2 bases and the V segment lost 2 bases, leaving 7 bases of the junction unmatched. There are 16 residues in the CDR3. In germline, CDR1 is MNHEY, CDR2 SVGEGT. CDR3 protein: CASSYGLAGSAYEQYF. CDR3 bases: TGTGCCAGCAGTTACGGCCTAGCGGGATCCGCCTACGAGCAGTACTTC.

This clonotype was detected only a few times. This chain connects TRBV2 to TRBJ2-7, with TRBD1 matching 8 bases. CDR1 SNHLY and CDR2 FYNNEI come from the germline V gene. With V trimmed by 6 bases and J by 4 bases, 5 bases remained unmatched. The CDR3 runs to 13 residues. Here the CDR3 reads CASSRDRWYEQYF. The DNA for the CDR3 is TGTGCCAGCAGCCGGGACAGGTGGTACGAGCAGTACTTC.

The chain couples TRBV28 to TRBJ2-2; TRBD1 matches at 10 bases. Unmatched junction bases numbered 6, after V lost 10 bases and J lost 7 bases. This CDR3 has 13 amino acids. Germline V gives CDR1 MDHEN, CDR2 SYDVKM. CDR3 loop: CAIGDRGIGELFF. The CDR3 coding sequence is TGTGCCATCGGGGACAGGGGTATCGGGGAGCTGTTTTTT.

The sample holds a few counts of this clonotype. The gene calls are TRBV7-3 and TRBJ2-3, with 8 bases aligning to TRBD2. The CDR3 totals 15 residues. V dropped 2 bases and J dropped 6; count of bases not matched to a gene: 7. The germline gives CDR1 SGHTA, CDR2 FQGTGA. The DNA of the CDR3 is TGTGCCAGCAGCTTAGGGAATAGCGGGGTGGATACGCAGTATTTT. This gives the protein CASSLGNSGVDTQYF.

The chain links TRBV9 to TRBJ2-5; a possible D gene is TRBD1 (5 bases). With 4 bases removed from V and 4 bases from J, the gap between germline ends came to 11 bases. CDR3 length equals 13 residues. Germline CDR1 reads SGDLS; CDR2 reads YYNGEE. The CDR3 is CASSPQGLETQYF. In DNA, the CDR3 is TGTGCCAGCAGCCCCCAGGGTCTAGAGACCCAGTACTTC.

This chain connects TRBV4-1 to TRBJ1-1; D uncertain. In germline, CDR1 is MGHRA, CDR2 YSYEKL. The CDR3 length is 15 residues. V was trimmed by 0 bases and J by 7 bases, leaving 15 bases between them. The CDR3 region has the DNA TGCGCCAGCAGCCAAGATGGGCCAGGCGGATTTGAAGCTTTCTTT. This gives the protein CASSQDGPGGFEAFF.

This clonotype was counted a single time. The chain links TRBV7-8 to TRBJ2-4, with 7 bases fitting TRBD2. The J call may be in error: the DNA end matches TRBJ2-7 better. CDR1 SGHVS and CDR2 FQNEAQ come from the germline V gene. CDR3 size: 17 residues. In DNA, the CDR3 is TGTGCCAGCAGCCCCCGACTGGCGGGAGTTCCCTCCTACGAGCAGTACTTC. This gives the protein CASSPRLAGVPSYEQYF.

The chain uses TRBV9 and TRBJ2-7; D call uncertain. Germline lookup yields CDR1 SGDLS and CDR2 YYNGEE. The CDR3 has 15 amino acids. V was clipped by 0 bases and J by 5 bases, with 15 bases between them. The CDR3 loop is CASSVGSVGSNEQYF. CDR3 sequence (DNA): TGTGCCAGCAGCGTAGGCTCGGTCGGTTCAAACGAGCAGTACTTC.

Written as DNA, the CDR3 is TGCGCCAGCAGCCAGAACACAGGTTCCCAGAACACCGGGGAGCTGTTTTTT. This gives the protein CASSQNTGSQNTGELFF. V usage is TRBV4-3 and J usage is TRBJ2-2; maybe TRBD1 (5 bases). CDR1 and CDR2 from the germline V gene are LGHNA and YSLEER. The CDR3 loop spans 17 amino acids. The V end lost 3 bases, the J end lost 1 base, and 15 bases lay between the germline ends.

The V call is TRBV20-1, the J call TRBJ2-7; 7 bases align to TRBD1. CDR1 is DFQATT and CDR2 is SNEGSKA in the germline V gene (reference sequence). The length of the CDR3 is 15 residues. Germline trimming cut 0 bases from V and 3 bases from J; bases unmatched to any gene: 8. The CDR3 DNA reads TGCAGTGCTAGAGATTTAGGACAGGTGATCTACGAGCAGTACTTC. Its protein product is CSARDLGQVIYEQYF.

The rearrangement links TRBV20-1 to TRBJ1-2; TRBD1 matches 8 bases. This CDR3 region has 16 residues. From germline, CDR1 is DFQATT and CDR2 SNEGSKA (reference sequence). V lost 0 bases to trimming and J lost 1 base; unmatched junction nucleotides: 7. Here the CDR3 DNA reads TGCAGTGCTAGAGATCTCAGACAGGGGAATAACTATGGCTACACCTTC. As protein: CSARDLRQGNNYGYTF.

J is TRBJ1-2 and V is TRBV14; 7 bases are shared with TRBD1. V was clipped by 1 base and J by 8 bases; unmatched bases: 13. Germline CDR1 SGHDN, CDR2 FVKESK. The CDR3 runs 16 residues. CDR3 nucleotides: TGTGCCAGCAGCCAAGGAGGGACAGCGGCAGTGCGAGGCTACACCTTC. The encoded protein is CASSQGGTAAVRGYTF.

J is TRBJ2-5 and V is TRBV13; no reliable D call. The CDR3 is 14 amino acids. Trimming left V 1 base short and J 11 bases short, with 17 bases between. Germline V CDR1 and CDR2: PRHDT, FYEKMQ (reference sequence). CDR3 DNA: TGTGCCAGCAGCTTAGTGGGATCAGGCAATGAGCAGTACTTC. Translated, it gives CASSLVGSGNEQYF.

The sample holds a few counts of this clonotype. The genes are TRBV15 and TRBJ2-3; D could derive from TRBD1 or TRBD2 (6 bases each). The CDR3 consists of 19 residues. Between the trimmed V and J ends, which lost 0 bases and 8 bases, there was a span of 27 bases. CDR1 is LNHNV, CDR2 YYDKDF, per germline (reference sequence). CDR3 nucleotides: TGTGCCACCAGCAGAGATATTTTCGGGGGTCCCCGCTCAGGGGTTACGCAGTATTTT. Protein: CATSRDIFGGPRSGVTQYF.